Presented here are 3 T cell receptor beta chains from one specimen sequenced in a study of blood T cell repertoires in COVID-19. The protocol was immunoSEQ multiplex PCR, while the TCRdb copy is restricted to in-frame clones and leaves out a portion. The sample shows a few hundred thousand clones, roughly 88% of them seen only once. The sequencing input was peripheral blood. The receptors shown here come from a woman in her fifties or sixties with COVID-19, enrolled during active disease.

The chain carries TRBV5-3 and TRBJ2-7; D is perhaps TRBD1 (5 bases). TRBV5-3 is reported as an ORF; its role is uncertain. Trimming cost V 3 bases and J 3 bases, with 13 bases left between them. The CDR3 length is 14 residues. CDR3 sequence: CARSCRGRDYEQYF. The CDR3 DNA is TGTGCCAGAAGCTGTAGGGGTAGGGACTACGAGCAGTACTTC.

On this clone itself: The same CDR3 can be traced to other DNA sequences in this sample. This chain links TRBV30 with TRBJ1-1, with D unclear. Germline CDR1 is GTSNPN and CDR2 is SVGIG (reference sequence). The CDR3 contains 13 residues. V dropped 3 bases and J dropped 1 base, with 9 bases sitting between them. The CDR3 loop reads CAWSGQSNTEAFF. The CDR3 coding sequence is TGTGCCTGGAGCGGTCAATCGAACACTGAAGCTTTCTTT.

CDR3 sequence: CASSLAQGKTDTQYF. CDR3 DNA sequence: TGCGCCAGCAGCTTGGCACAGGGGAAGACAGATACGCAGTATTTT. The gene calls are TRBV5-1 and TRBJ2-3; 7 nucleotides match TRBD1. CDR1 and CDR2 from the germline V gene are SGHRS and YFSETQ. The ends lost 0 bases at V and 3 bases at J; junction bases unmatched: 4. The CDR3 covers 15 residues.